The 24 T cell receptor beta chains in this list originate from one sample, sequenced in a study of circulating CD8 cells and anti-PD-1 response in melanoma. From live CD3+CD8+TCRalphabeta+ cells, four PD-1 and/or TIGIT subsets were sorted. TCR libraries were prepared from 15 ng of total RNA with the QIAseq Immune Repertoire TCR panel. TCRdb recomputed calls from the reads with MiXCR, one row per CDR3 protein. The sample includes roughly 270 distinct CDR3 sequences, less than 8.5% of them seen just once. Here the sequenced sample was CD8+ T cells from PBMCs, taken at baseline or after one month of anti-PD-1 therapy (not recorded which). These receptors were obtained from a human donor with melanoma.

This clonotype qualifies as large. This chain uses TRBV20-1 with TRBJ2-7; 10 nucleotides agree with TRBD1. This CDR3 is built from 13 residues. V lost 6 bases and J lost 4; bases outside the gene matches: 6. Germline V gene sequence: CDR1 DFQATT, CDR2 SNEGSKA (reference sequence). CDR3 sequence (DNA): TGCAGTGCCCGGACAGGGGGGTCGTACGAGCAGTACTTC. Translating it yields CSARTGGSYEQYF.

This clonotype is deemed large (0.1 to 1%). The CDR3 here is CASSGALAGGQETQYF. The CDR3, as DNA: TGTGCCAGCAGTGGGGCTCTAGCGGGGGGGCAAGAGACCCAGTACTTC. This chain joins TRBV27 and TRBJ2-5, with 12 bases lining up with TRBD2. Germline values: CDR1 MNHEY, CDR2 SMNVEV (reference sequence). The ends lost 5 bases at V and 2 bases at J; junction bases unmatched: 6. This CDR3 has 16 residues.

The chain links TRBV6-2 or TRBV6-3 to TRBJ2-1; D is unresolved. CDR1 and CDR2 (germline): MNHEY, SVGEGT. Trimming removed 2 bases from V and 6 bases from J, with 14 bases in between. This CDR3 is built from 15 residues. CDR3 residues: CASSYGPWISNEQFF. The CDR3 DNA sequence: TGTGCCAGCAGTTACGGACCGTGGATAAGCAATGAGCAGTTCTTC.

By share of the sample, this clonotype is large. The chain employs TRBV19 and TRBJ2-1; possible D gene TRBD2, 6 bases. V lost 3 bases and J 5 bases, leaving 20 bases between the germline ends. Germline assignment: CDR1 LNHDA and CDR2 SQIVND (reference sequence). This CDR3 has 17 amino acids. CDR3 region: CASSIYVRGRNHNEQFF. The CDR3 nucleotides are TGTGCCAGTAGTATTTATGTTCGGGGGAGGAATCACAATGAGCAGTTCTTC.

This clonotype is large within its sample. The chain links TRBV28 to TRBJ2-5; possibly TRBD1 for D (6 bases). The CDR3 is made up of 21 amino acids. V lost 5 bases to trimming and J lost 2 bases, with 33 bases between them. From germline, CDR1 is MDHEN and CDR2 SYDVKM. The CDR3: CASSSYSQITKQGRPQETQYF. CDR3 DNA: TGTGCCAGCAGTAGTTACTCCCAGATCACGAAACAGGGCCGACCTCAAGAGACCCAGTACTTC.

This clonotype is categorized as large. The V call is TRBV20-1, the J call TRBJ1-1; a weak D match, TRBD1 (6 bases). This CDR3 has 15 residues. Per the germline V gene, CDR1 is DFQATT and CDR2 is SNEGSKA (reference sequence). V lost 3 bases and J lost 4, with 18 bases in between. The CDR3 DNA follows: TGCAGTGCTAGGGGTATGGACAGCCAGTTCACTGAAGCTTTCTTT. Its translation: CSARGMDSQFTEAFF.

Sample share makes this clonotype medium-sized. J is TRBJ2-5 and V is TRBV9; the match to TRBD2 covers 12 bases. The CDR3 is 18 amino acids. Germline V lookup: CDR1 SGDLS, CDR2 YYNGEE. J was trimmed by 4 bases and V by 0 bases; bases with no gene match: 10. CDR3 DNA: TGTGCCAGCAGCGTAGAAGGAATCCCTAGCGGGAGGGCAGAGACCCAGTACTTC. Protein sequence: CASSVEGIPSGRAETQYF. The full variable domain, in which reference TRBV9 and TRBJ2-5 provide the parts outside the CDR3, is DSGVTQTPKHLITATGQRVTLRCSPRSGDLSVYWYQQSLDQGLQFLIQYYNGEERAKGNILERFSAQQFPDLHSELNLSSLELGDSALYFCASSVEGIPSGRAETQYFGPGTRLLVL.

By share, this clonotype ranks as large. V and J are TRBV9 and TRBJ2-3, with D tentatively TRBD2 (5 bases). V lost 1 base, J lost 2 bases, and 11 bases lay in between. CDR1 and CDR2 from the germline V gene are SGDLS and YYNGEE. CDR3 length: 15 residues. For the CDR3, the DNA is TGTGCCAGCAGCGTAACCGGGGAGATCACAGATACGCAGTATTTT. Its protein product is CASSVTGEITDTQYF.

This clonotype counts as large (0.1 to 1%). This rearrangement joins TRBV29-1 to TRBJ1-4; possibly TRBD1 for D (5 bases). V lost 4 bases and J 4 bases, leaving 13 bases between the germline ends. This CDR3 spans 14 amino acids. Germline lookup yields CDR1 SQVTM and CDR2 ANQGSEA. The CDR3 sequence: CSVGAGGINEKLFF. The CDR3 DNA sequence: TGCAGCGTTGGGGCCGGGGGTATTAATGAAAAACTGTTTTTT.

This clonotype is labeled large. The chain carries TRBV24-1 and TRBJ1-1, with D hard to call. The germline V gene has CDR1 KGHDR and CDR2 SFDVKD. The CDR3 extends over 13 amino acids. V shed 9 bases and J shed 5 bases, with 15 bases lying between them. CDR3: CATARRTGTEAFF. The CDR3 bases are TGTGCCACCGCCCGGCGGACCGGGACTGAAGCTTTCTTT.

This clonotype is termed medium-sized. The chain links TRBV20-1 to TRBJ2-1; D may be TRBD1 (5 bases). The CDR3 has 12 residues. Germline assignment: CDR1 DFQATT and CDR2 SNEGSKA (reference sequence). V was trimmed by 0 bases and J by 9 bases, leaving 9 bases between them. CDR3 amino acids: CSARDWGAEQFF. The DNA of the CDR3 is TGCAGTGCTAGAGATTGGGGCGCTGAGCAGTTCTTC.

CDR3 residues: CASSATDRGQYEQYF. The DNA for the CDR3 is TGTGCCAGCAGTGCGACCGACAGGGGGCAATACGAGCAGTACTTC. The chain has TRBV27 and TRBJ2-7; 10 bases agree with TRBD1. This CDR3 is built from 15 residues. The J segment lost 4 bases and the V segment lost 5 bases, leaving 8 bases of the junction unmatched. The V gene's germline CDR1 is MNHEY and CDR2 SMNVEV (reference sequence).

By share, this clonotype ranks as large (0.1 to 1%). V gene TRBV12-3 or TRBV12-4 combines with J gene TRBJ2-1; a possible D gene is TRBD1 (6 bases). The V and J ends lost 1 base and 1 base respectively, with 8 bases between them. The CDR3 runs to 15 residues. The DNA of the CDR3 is TGTGCCAGCAGTTTAGTCGGACAGTCCTACAATGAGCAGTTCTTC. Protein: CASSLVGQSYNEQFF.

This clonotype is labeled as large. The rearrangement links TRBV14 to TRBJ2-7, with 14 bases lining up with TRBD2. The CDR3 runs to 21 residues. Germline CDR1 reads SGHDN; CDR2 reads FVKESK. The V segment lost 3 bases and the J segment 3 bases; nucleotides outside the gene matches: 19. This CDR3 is CASSHAHLTGTSGGSGYEQYF. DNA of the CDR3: TGTGCCAGCAGCCACGCACATCTTACCGGGACTAGCGGGGGAAGTGGCTACGAGCAGTACTTC.

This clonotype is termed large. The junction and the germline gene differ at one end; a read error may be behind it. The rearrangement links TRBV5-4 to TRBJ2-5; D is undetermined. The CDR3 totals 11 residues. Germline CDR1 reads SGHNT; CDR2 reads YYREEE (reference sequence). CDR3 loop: CASSLLEIQYF. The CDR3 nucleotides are TGTGCCAGCAGCTTGTTGGAGATCCAGTACTTC. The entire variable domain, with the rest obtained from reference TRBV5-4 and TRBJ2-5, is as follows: ETGVTQSPTHLIKTRGQQVTLRCSSQSGHNTVSWYQQALGQGPQFIFQYYREEENGRGNFPPRFSGLQFPNYSSELNVNALELDDSALYLCASSLLEIQYFGPGTRLLVL.

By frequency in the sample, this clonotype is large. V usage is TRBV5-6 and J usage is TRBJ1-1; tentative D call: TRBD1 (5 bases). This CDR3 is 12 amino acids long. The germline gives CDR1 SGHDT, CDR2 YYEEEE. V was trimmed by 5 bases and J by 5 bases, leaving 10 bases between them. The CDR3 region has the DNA TGTGCCAGCAGTCCGGCAGGGACTGAAGCTTTCTTT. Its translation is CASSPAGTEAFF.

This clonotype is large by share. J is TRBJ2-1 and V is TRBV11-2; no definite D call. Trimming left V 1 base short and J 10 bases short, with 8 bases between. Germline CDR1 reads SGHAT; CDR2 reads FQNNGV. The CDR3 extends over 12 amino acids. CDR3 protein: CASSLGGWEQFF. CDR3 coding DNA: TGTGCCAGCAGCTTAGGAGGTTGGGAGCAGTTCTTC.

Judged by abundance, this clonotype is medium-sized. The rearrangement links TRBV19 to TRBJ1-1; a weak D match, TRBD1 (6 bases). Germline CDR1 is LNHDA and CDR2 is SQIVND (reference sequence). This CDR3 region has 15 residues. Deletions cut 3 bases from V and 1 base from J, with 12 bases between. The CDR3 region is CASSILTTGNTEAFF. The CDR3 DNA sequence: TGTGCCAGTAGTATCCTTACGACAGGGAACACTGAAGCTTTCTTT.

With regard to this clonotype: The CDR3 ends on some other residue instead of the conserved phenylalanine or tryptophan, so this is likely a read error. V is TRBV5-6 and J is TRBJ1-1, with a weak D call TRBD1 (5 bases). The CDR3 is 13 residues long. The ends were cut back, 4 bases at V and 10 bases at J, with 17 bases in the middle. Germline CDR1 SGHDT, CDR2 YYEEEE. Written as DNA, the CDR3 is TGTGCCAGCAGCATGGTGGGGGGAGCGGGAGCTTTCCTT. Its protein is CASSMVGGAGAFL.

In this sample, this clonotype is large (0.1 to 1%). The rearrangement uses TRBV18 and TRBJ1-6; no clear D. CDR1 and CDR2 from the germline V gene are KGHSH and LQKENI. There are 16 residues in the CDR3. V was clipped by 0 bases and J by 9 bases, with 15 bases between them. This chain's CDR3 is CASSPPMSGGSSPLHF. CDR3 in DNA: TGTGCCAGCTCACCACCGATGTCAGGAGGAAGTTCACCCCTCCACTTT. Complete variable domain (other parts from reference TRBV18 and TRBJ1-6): NAGVMQNPRHLVRRRGQEARLRCSPMKGHSHVYWYRQLPEEGLKFMVYLQKENIIDESGMPKERFSAEFPKEGPSILRIQQVVRGDSAAYFCASSPPMSGGSSPLHFGNGTRLTVT.

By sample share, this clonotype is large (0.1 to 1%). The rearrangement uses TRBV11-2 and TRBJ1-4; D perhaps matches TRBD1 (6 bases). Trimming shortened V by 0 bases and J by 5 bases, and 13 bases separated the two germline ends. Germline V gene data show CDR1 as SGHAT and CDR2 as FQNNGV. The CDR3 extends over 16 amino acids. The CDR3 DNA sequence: TGTGCCAGCAGCTTAGATCTGGGGGCGGTAAATGAAAAACTGTTTTTT. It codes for CASSLDLGAVNEKLFF.

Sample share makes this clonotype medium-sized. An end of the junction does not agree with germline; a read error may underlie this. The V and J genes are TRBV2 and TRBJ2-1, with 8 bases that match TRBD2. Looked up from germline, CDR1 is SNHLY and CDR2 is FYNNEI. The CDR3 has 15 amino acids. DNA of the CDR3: TGTGCCAGCAGCGCCGGGACTAGTCGGAACAATGAGCAGCTCTTC. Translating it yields CASSAGTSRNNEQLF.

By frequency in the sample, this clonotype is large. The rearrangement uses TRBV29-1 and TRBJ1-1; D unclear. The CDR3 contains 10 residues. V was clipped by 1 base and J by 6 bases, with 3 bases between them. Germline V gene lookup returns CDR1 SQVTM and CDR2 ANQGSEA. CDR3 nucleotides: TGCAGCGTTGAAGTGCCTGAAGCTTTCTTT. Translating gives CSVEVPEAFF.

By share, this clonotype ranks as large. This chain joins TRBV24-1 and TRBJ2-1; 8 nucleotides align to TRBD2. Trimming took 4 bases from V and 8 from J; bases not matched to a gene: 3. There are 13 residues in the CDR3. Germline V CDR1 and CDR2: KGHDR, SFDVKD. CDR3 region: CATSDQTSDEQFF. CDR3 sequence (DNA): TGTGCCACCAGTGACCAGACTAGCGATGAGCAGTTCTTC.